This TCR beta chain is drawn from a study of cytomegalovirus exposure and HLA in healthy donors. In the study overall: The early release's HLA-typed donors yielded some 85 million unique TCRs.

Vbeta (60) and Jbeta (13) primers were used in the PCR. TCRdb keeps only in-frame clones here, not all; method: immunoSEQ multiplex PCR. This table holds approximately 160,000 clones, roughly 80% found once. The CDR3 sequence is 14 residues long. Germline V lookup: CDR1 SGHTA, CDR2 FQGNSA. Trimming cost V 5 bases and J 6 bases, with 13 bases left between them. In regard to this clone: Its matching antigen is unknown.

At the time of sampling, donors were nominally healthy, though unrecorded immune exposures were likely. Study results and caveats: Associated with cytomegalovirus, according to the listing, were about 160 TCR beta chains. Later on, an analysis showed TCR association rates differing by HLA locus, with DRB1 the most and HLA-C the fewest.

The specimen was PBMCs. The rearrangement uses TRBV7-2 and TRBJ2-2, with D tentatively TRBD1 (5 bases). The sequence came from a male donor in good health and CMV-seronegative. This CDR3 reads CASSRGRVAGELFF. In nucleotides, the CDR3 is TGTGCCAGCAGCCGAGGCAGGGTGGCCGGGGAGCTGTTTTTT. Filled out from reference TRBV7-2 and TRBJ2-2, the complete variable domain reads GAGVSQSPSNKVTEKGKDVELRCDPISGHTALYWYRQSLGQGLEFLIYFQGNSAPDKSGLPSDRFSAERTGGSVSTLTIQRTQQEDSAVYLCASSRGRVAGELFFGEGSRLTVL.